Listed below are T cell receptor beta chains from one sample, sequenced in a study of blood T cell repertoires in COVID-19. The protocol was immunoSEQ multiplex PCR, while the TCRdb copy is restricted to in-frame clones and leaves out a portion. The table records some 490,000 clones, 80% to 90% of them present only once. Sequences were obtained from PBMCs or T cells enriched from blood (not recorded which). Receptors originate from an older woman who had recovered from COVID-19. Each CDR3 is given with its conserved first and last residue. A D gene is named only where the DNA matches it firmly. For some rows the clone size is stated as once, few or many, or as a class when expanded; others skip it.

v_gene: TRBV21-1; d_gene: .; j_gene: TRBJ2-5; abundance: .; CDR3aa: CASSKKGRRRGHRETQYF; CDR3nt: TGTGCCAGCAGCAAAAAAGGTAGGAGGAGGGGGCATCGAGAGACCCAGTACTTC
v_gene: TRBV19; d_gene: TRBD2; j_gene: TRBJ2-7; abundance: .; CDR3aa: CASSMTWEGYEQYF; CDR3nt: TGTGCCAGTAGTATGACTTGGGAGGGCTACGAGCAGTACTTC
v_gene: TRBV3-1/TRBV3-2; d_gene: .; j_gene: TRBJ1-6; abundance: .; CDR3aa: CASSQDEGSPLHF; CDR3nt: TGTGCCAGCAGCCAAGATGAGGGTTCACCCCTCCACTTT
v_gene: TRBV5-4; d_gene: .; j_gene: TRBJ1-3; abundance: .; CDR3aa: CASSFGQYSGNTIYF; CDR3nt: TGTGCCAGCAGCTTTGGACAGTACTCTGGAAACACCATATATTTT
v_gene: TRBV2; d_gene: .; j_gene: TRBJ2-5; abundance: .; CDR3aa: CASSVGSGGETQYF; CDR3nt: TGTGCCAGCAGTGTAGGCTCCGGAGGGGAGACCCAGTACTTC
v_gene: TRBV24-1; d_gene: .; j_gene: TRBJ1-5; abundance: .; CDR3aa: CATSDLSGQPQHF; CDR3nt: TGTGCCACCAGTGATTTATCGGGTCAGCCCCAGCATTTT
v_gene: TRBV27; d_gene: TRBD1; j_gene: TRBJ2-5; abundance: .; CDR3aa: CASSFFGTGEQETQYF; CDR3nt: TGTGCCAGCAGTTTTTTTGGGACAGGGGAGCAAGAGACCCAGTACTTC
v_gene: TRBV2; d_gene: .; j_gene: TRBJ1-1; abundance: .; CDR3aa: CAKGLLNTEAFF; CDR3nt: TGTGCCAAGGGGCTACTGAACACTGAAGCTTTCTTT
v_gene: TRBV24-1; d_gene: TRBD1; j_gene: TRBJ2-2; abundance: .; CDR3aa: CATSDFRGQGAPSTGELFF; CDR3nt: TGTGCCACCAGTGATTTCAGGGGACAGGGGGCGCCGAGCACCGGGGAGCTGTTTTTT
v_gene: TRBV6-5; d_gene: .; j_gene: TRBJ1-2; abundance: .; CDR3aa: CASSRGSGYTF; CDR3nt: TGTGCCAGCAGTAGGGGTTCTGGCTACACCTTC
v_gene: TRBV3-1/TRBV3-2; d_gene: .; j_gene: TRBJ2-1; abundance: .; CDR3aa: CASSQAGHLSSYNEQFF; CDR3nt: TGTGCCAGCAGCCAAGCGGGACACTTGAGCTCCTACAATGAGCAGTTCTTC
v_gene: TRBV20-1; d_gene: TRBD1; j_gene: TRBJ2-3; abundance: .; CDR3aa: CSAWTGGTQYF; CDR3nt: TGCAGTGCTTGGACAGGGGGGACGCAGTATTTT
v_gene: TRBV6-5; d_gene: .; j_gene: TRBJ2-1; abundance: .; CDR3aa: CASSYSTVNEQFF; CDR3nt: TGTGCCAGCAGTTACTCGACTGTCAATGAGCAGTTCTTC
v_gene: TRBV18; d_gene: TRBD2; j_gene: TRBJ2-1; abundance: .; CDR3aa: CASQGRGAYNEQFF; CDR3nt: TGTGCCAGCCAGGGGCGGGGGGCCTACAATGAGCAGTTCTTC
v_gene: TRBV10-3; d_gene: TRBD1; j_gene: TRBJ1-2; abundance: .; CDR3aa: CAITGQGNYGYTF; CDR3nt: TGTGCCATCACCGGACAGGGGAACTATGGCTACACCTTC
v_gene: TRBV5-6; d_gene: .; j_gene: TRBJ2-4; abundance: .; CDR3aa: CASSLLFLAKNIQYF; CDR3nt: TGTGCCAGCAGCTTATTGTTCCTAGCCAAAAACATTCAGTACTTC
v_gene: TRBV9; d_gene: TRBD1; j_gene: TRBJ2-1; abundance: once; CDR3aa: CASSVEGQGVNEQFF; CDR3nt: TGTGCCAGCAGCGTAGAAGGACAGGGTGTTAATGAGCAGTTCTTC
v_gene: TRBV6-5; d_gene: TRBD1; j_gene: TRBJ1-6; abundance: .; CDR3aa: CASSYSTGGDSPLHF; CDR3nt: TGTGCCAGCAGTTACTCGACAGGGGGCGATTCACCCCTCCACTTT
v_gene: TRBV27; d_gene: .; j_gene: TRBJ1-1; abundance: .; CDR3aa: CASRGAQNTEAFF; CDR3nt: TGTGCCAGCAGAGGGGCTCAGAACACTGAAGCTTTCTTT
v_gene: TRBV6-6; d_gene: .; j_gene: TRBJ2-1; abundance: .; CDR3aa: CASSLGGQFF; CDR3nt: TGTGCCAGCAGTTTAGGGGGGCAGTTCTTC
v_gene: TRBV4-1; d_gene: TRBD1; j_gene: TRBJ1-4; abundance: .; CDR3aa: CASGQGLNEKLFF; CDR3nt: TGCGCCTCGGGACAGGGGCTTAATGAAAAACTGTTTTTT
v_gene: TRBV4-1; d_gene: TRBD1; j_gene: TRBJ2-1; abundance: once; CDR3aa: CASSQAGTGGYNEQFF; CDR3nt: TGCGCCAGCAGCCAAGCCGGGACAGGGGGCTACAATGAGCAGTTCTTC
v_gene: TRBV5-4; d_gene: .; j_gene: TRBJ2-2; abundance: .; CDR3aa: CASSSPVANTGELFF; CDR3nt: TGTGCCAGCTCTAGTCCCGTCGCGAACACCGGGGAGCTGTTTTTT
v_gene: TRBV19; d_gene: TRBD1; j_gene: TRBJ1-2; abundance: .; CDR3aa: CASSIRDRGNYGYTF; CDR3nt: TGTGCCAGTAGTATCCGGGACAGGGGGAACTATGGCTACACCTTC
v_gene: TRBV6-6; d_gene: TRBD1; j_gene: TRBJ1-6; abundance: .; CDR3aa: CASSYAGQGNSPLHF; CDR3nt: TGTGCCAGCAGTTACGCCGGACAGGGTAATTCACCCCTCCACTTT
v_gene: TRBV9; d_gene: TRBD2; j_gene: TRBJ2-2; abundance: .; CDR3aa: CASSVAPDVERGGTGELFF; CDR3nt: TGTGCCAGCAGCGTAGCCCCAGATGTGGAGCGGGGGGGCACCGGGGAGCTGTTTTTT
v_gene: TRBV6-5; d_gene: .; j_gene: TRBJ2-2; abundance: .; CDR3aa: CASSSPGGADTGELFF; CDR3nt: TGTGCCAGCAGTTCTCCTGGGGGCGCGGACACCGGGGAGCTGTTTTTT